Below, 24 T cell receptor beta chains from the same sample are listed, as sequenced in a study of identical twins (dated by TCRdb to 2015 to 2016). Preparation of the library involved 5' RACE. TCRdb shows the sequencer as Illumina HiSeq 2000. The public reads were run again by TCRdb, first through fastp at Q25 and then through MiXCR, and only productive beta chains were kept. Identical CDR3 proteins give one entry, which carries the most common genes and DNA. The sample data list 400,000 or so distinct CDR3 sequences, and 8.5% to 10% of these were observed just once. The ten largest clones add up to roughly 8.9% of the sample. What was sequenced was naive T cells sorted from blood. The sample's cell subset or site, from its label and the paper: cells isolated with a human naive T-cell isolation kit. The receptors come from a woman in her forties or fifties in good health.

This clonotype came up a few times. V is TRBV20-1 and J is TRBJ2-1; 7 bases agree with TRBD2. The V gene end was trimmed by 1 base and the J gene end by 5 bases; junction bases not matched to a gene: 8. Germline values: CDR1 DFQATT, CDR2 SNEGSKA (reference sequence). The CDR3 covers 15 residues. CDR3 sequence (DNA): TGCAGTGCTAGAGTCCCCAGCGGGATCCACAATGAGCAGTTCTTC. Encoded protein: CSARVPSGIHNEQFF.

This clonotype turned up a few times. This chain links TRBV5-1 with TRBJ2-7, with D maybe TRBD2 (6 bases). Germline V gene lookup returns CDR1 SGHRS and CDR2 YFSETQ. The V gene lost 4 bases and the J gene lost 2 bases, with 16 bases spanning the gap. The CDR3 length is 15 residues. The CDR3 DNA reads as TGCGCCAGCAGCCGAATCCCTAGCGAGACCTACGAGCAGTACTTC. Amino acids: CASSRIPSETYEQYF.

This clonotype was seen only a few times. The V and J genes are TRBV10-1 and TRBJ2-1, with 9 bases identical to TRBD2. CDR1 WNHNN and CDR2 SYGVQD come from the germline V gene (reference sequence). This CDR3 has 14 residues. V shed 6 bases, J shed 7 bases, and the junction held 7 bases outside the gene matches. CDR3 loop: CASSGGRAGNEQFF. Written as DNA, the CDR3 is TGCGCCAGCAGCGGCGGGAGGGCCGGGAATGAGCAGTTCTTC.

The chain has TRBV5-4 and TRBJ2-5; TRBD2 matches at 7 bases. Losses at the gene ends were 0 bases for V and 7 bases for J; bases not matched to a gene: 6. CDR3 length: 14 amino acids. The germline V gene has CDR1 SGHNT and CDR2 YYREEE (reference sequence). CDR3 loop: CASSLVTSVATQYF. CDR3 nucleotide sequence: TGTGCCAGCAGCTTGGTAACTAGCGTGGCGACCCAGTACTTC.

The J gene is TRBJ2-3, the V gene TRBV20-1; D might be TRBD2 (6 bases). Germline CDR1 is DFQATT and CDR2 is SNEGSKA (reference sequence). V lost 0 bases and J lost 1, with 14 bases in between. The CDR3 length is 16 residues. The CDR3, as DNA: TGCAGTGCTAGAGATCGGGCGGGATGGGGCACAGATACGCAGTATTTT. Amino acid sequence: CSARDRAGWGTDTQYF.

This clonotype was seen a handful of times. CDR3 in amino acids: CASRAVRGELFF. The CDR3 region has the DNA TGTGCCAGCAGGGCGGTACGCGGGGAGCTGTTTTTT. V usage is TRBV12-3 or TRBV12-4 and J usage is TRBJ2-2; D not resolved. This CDR3 is 12 amino acids long. V lost 6 bases, J lost 7 bases, and 9 bases lay in between.

The table lists this clonotype with a few counts. The chain carries TRBV29-1 and TRBJ1-1; D is ambiguous. CDR1 and CDR2 (germline): SQVTM, ANQGSEA. With 7 bases removed from V and 1 base from J, the gap between germline ends came to 10 bases. The CDR3 totals 12 residues. The CDR3 nucleotides read TGCAGCGCTAAAAAAGGGAACACTGAAGCTTTCTTT. As protein: CSAKKGNTEAFF.

The chain uses TRBV4-1 and TRBJ1-5; D unclear. V shed 1 base and J shed 9 bases, with 16 bases lying between them. The germline gives CDR1 MGHRA, CDR2 YSYEKL. This CDR3 is built from 15 residues. DNA for the CDR3: TGCGCCAGCAGCCAAGGACCGGGTGAAAGTTGGCCCCAGCATTTT. The encoded protein is CASSQGPGESWPQHF.

Turning to this clonotype: A junction boundary mismatches the germline segment, possibly from a read error. The chain couples TRBV2 to TRBJ2-3, with 8 bases lining up with TRBD2. This CDR3 contains 16 residues. Germline lookup yields CDR1 SNHLY and CDR2 FYNNEI. The CDR3: CACSEAAGGLTDTQYF. CDR3 coding DNA: TGTGCCTGCAGTGAAGCGGCGGGAGGCCTCACAGATACGCAGTATTTT.

The chain uses TRBV27 and TRBJ1-1, with 7 positions matching TRBD1. V shed 6 bases and J 5 bases; nucleotides not matched to a gene: 6. The CDR3 runs to 13 residues. Germline CDR1 MNHEY, CDR2 SMNVEV (reference sequence). The CDR3 bases are TGTGCCAGCAGGAAAACAGGGGCTACTGAAGCTTTCTTT. Protein sequence: CASRKTGATEAFF.

The chain links TRBV3-1 to TRBJ2-3, with no clear D. In germline, CDR1 is LGHDT, CDR2 YNNKEL (reference sequence). Trimming cost V 1 base and J 6 bases, with 11 bases left between them. This CDR3 has 14 residues. The CDR3 nucleotides read TGTGCCAGCAGCCAAGGGTCCACCCCCGATACGCAGTATTTT. It encodes CASSQGSTPDTQYF.

This clonotype was recorded a few times. This chain connects TRBV5-1 to TRBJ2-2; tentative D call: TRBD2 (5 bases). The germline V and J ends were trimmed by 0 bases and 1 base, with 25 bases remaining between them. CDR3 length: 21 residues. Per germline, CDR1 SGHRS and CDR2 YFSETQ. CDR3 DNA sequence: TGCGCCAGCAGCTTGGCCGGGGTTTTTATACAGTCTAACCGGAACACCGGGGAGCTGTTTTTT. Translated: CASSLAGVFIQSNRNTGELFF.

The table lists this clonotype with a few counts. This chain uses TRBV5-1 with TRBJ1-1; a weak D match, TRBD1 (6 bases). The germline V gene encodes CDR1 SGHRS and CDR2 YFSETQ. The CDR3 sequence is 15 residues long. V was shortened by 5 bases and J by 1 base, with 15 bases between the two germline ends. This CDR3 reads CASRFRTETNTEAFF. Written as DNA, the CDR3 is TGCGCCAGCAGGTTTCGGACAGAGACGAACACTGAAGCTTTCTTT.

This clonotype was observed a few times. The chain links TRBV12-3 or TRBV12-4 to TRBJ1-4, with a weak D call TRBD1 (6 bases). The CDR3 is 15 residues long. Trimming removed 8 bases at V and 8 bases at J, with 21 bases between. DNA of the CDR3: TGTGCCAGCCAGGGGAGGCGAGGCCCGAGGGAAAAACTGTTTTTT. This sequence encodes CASQGRRGPREKLFF.

This clonotype was counted only a few times. This chain links TRBV10-3 with TRBJ2-6; 8 bases map to TRBD1. Germline V gene lookup returns CDR1 ENHRY and CDR2 SYGVKD. This CDR3 is built from 17 residues. V trimming: 2 bases; J trimming: 5 bases; junction bases outside the gene matches: 8. The CDR3 sequence: CAISEAGGASWANVLTF. The CDR3 coding sequence is TGTGCCATCAGTGAGGCAGGGGGCGCGTCTTGGGCCAACGTCCTGACTTTC.

This chain joins TRBV27 and TRBJ2-7, with D perhaps TRBD2 (6 bases). This CDR3 spans 13 amino acids. Germline values: CDR1 MNHEY, CDR2 SMNVEV (reference sequence). This CDR3 is CASRETSSYEQYV. CDR3 coding DNA: TGTGCCAGCCGTGAAACTAGCAGTTACGAACAGTACGTC.

The genes are TRBV5-1 and TRBJ1-2, with 8 positions matching TRBD1. With 3 bases clipped from V and 2 bases from J, the junction kept 3 bases outside the gene matches. Per the germline V gene, CDR1 is SGHRS and CDR2 is YFSETQ. The CDR3 extends over 14 amino acids. As DNA, the CDR3 is TGCGCCAGCAGCTCCAGGGGGCTGAACTATGGCTACACCTTC. Translated: CASSSRGLNYGYTF.

This clonotype was recorded at least ten times. V and J are TRBV18 and TRBJ2-1; 9 nucleotides align to TRBD2. This CDR3 has 15 residues. Losses at the gene ends were 6 bases for V and 4 bases for J; bases not matched to a gene: 7. Germline values: CDR1 KGHSH, CDR2 LQKENI. The CDR3 DNA reads as TGTGCCAGCTCCCTTAGCGGGAGTGAGTACAATGAGCAGTTCTTC. Translated, it gives CASSLSGSEYNEQFF.

This clonotype occurred many times. The gene calls are TRBV3-1 and TRBJ2-2; D gene unclear. Trimming stripped 3 bases from V and 4 bases from J, with 6 bases between. Per germline, CDR1 LGHDT and CDR2 YNNKEL (reference sequence). The CDR3 is made up of 13 amino acids. CDR3 region: CASSHGRTGELFF. CDR3 coding DNA: TGTGCCAGCAGCCACGGCCGCACCGGGGAGCTGTTTTTT. Using reference TRBV3-1 and TRBJ2-2 for the parts outside the CDR3, the full variable domain is DTAVSQTPKYLVTQMGNDKSIKCEQNLGHDTMYWYKQDSKKFLKIMFSYNNKELIINETVPNRFSPKSPDKAHLNLHINSLELGDSAVYFCASSHGRTGELFFGEGSRLTVL.

This clonotype has only a few counts. The chain has TRBV4-1 and TRBJ1-5; no clear D gene. This CDR3 is built from 14 residues. Trimming took 3 bases from V and 3 from J, leaving 9 bases between them. The germline V gene has CDR1 MGHRA and CDR2 YSYEKL. In nucleotides, the CDR3 is TGCGCCAGCAGCCAGAGACGGTTCAATCAGCCCCAGCATTTT. This sequence encodes CASSQRRFNQPQHF.

V and J are TRBV11-3 and TRBJ2-5; TRBD1 aligns across 8 bases. J lost 7 bases, V lost 7 bases, and 11 bases had no gene match. The CDR3 contains 14 residues. Germline V CDR1 and CDR2: SGHNT, YENEEA. CDR3 region: CASTRGQGDRTQYF. The CDR3 bases are TGTGCCAGCACCCGAGGACAGGGAGATCGGACCCAGTACTTC.

The genes are TRBV5-1 and TRBJ2-5, with TRBD1 as a possible D gene (5 bases). This CDR3 has 14 residues. With 0 bases removed from V and 3 bases from J, the gap between germline ends came to 9 bases. From germline, CDR1 is SGHRS and CDR2 YFSETQ. The CDR3 loop reads CASSLAGQEETQYF. As DNA, the CDR3 is TGCGCCAGCAGCTTGGCAGGGCAGGAAGAGACCCAGTACTTC. The variable domain in full, completed from reference TRBV5-1 and TRBJ2-5, reads KAGVTQTPRYLIKTRGQQVTLSCSPISGHRSVSWYQQTPGQGLQFLFEYFSETQRNKGNFPGRFSGRQFSNSRSEMNVSTLELGDSALYLCASSLAGQEETQYFGPGTRLLVL.

This clonotype has at least ten counts. CDR3 nucleotide sequence: TGTGCCAGCAGCCCGGGACTAAGTAATCAGCCCCAGCATTTT. It codes for CASSPGLSNQPQHF. The chain combines TRBV27 with TRBJ1-5; D perhaps matches TRBD1 (5 bases). Germline CDR1 and CDR2: MNHEY and SMNVEV (reference sequence). The CDR3 is 14 residues long. V was cut by 6 bases and J by 4 bases, with 13 bases left in between.

The chain joins TRBV10-3 to TRBJ2-7; 7 bases line up with TRBD2. The length of the CDR3 is 14 residues. The V and J ends lost 3 bases and 1 base, in that order; junction bases with no gene match: 3. Germline V CDR1 and CDR2: ENHRY, SYGVKD. As DNA, the CDR3 is TGTGCCATCAGTGATATGGGACTATCCTACGAGCAGTACTTC. Translating gives CAISDMGLSYEQYF.